This T cell receptor beta chain is from a study of T-cell memory formation after mild COVID-19. Deletions cut 3 bases from V and 8 bases from J, with 20 bases between. There are 16 residues in the CDR3. CDR1 is LNHDA and CDR2 is SQIVND in the germline V gene (reference sequence). TCRdb re-derived calls from the 5' RACE reads in MiXCR, one entry per CDR3 protein. This repertoire shows under 300,000 distinct CDR3 sequences, 8.5% to 9.5% found once; its top ten account for 22%. This clonotype was sampled from a young man who had mild COVID-19 (a few samples of this study predate the infection). Cell type and time point are not known. Sequencing used PBMCs or a T cell subset sorted from them (not recorded which). The V and J genes are TRBV19 and TRBJ2-1, with a weak D call TRBD1 (5 bases). CDR3 in DNA: TGTGCCAGTAGTATGGTCCTTAGGGGATTTTGGCATGAGCAGTTCTTC. Its protein product is CASSMVLRGFWHEQFF. Full variable domain (rest looked up from reference TRBV19 and TRBJ2-1): DGGITQSPKYLFRKEGQNVTLSCEQNLNHDAMYWYRQDPGQGLRLIYYSQIVNDFQKGDIAEGYSVSREKKESFPLTVTSAQKNPTAFYLCASSMVLRGFWHEQFFGPGTRLTVL.